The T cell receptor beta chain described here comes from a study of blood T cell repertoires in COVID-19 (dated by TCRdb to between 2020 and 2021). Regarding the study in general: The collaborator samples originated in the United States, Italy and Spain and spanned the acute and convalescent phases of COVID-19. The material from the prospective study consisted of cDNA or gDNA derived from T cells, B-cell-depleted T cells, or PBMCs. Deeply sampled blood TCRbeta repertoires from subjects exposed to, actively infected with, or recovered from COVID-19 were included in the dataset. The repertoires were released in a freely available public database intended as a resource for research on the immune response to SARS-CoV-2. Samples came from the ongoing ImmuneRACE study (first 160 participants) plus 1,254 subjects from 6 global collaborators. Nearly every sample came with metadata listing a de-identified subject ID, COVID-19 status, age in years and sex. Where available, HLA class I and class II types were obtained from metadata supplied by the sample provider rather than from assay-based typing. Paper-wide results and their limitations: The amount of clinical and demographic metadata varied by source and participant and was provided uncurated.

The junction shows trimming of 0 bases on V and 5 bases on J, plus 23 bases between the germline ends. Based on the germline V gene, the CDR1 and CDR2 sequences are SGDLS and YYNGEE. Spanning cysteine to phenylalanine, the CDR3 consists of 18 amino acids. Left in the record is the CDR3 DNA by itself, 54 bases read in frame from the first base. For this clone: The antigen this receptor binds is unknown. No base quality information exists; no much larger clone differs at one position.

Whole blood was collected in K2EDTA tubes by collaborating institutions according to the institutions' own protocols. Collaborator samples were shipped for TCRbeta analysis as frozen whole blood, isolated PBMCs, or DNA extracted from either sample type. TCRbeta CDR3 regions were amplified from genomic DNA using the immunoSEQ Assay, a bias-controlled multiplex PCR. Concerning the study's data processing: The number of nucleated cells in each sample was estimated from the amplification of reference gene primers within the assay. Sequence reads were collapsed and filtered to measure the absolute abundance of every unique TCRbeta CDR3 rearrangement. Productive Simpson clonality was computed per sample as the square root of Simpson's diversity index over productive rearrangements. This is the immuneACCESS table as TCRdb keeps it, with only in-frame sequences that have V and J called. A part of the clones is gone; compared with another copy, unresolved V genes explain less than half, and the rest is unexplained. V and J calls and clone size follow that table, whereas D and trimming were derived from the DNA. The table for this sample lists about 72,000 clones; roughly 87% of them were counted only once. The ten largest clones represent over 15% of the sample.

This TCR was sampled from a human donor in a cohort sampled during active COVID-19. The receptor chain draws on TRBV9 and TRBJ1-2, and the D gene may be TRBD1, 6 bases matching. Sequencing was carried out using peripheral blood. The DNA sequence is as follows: TGTGCCAGCAGCGTAGAGACCTATCGGGCAGGGGCGCTATATGGCTACACCTTC. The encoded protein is CASSVETYRAGALYGYTF.